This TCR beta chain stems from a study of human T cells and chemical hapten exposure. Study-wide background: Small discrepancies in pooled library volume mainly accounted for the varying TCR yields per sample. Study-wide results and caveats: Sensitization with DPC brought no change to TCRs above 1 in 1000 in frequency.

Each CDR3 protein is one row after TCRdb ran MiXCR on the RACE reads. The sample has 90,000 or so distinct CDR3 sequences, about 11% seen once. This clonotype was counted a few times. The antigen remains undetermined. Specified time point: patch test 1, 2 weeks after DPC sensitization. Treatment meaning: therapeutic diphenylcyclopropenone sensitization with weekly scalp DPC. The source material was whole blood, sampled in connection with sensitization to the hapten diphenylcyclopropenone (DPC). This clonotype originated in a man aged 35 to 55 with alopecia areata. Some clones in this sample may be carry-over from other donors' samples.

In DNA, the CDR3 is TGCAGCGTCCCCGCGGTAGCGGGAGATCTAGATACGCAGTATTTT. As protein: CSVPAVAGDLDTQYF. The V gene is TRBV29-1, the J gene TRBJ2-3; the match to TRBD2 covers 9 bases. The trim removed 6 bases at V and 5 bases at J, leaving 12 bases unmatched. Germline V lookup: CDR1 SQVTM, CDR2 ANQGSEA. CDR3 length equals 15 residues.